The entry that follows covers one T cell receptor (beta chain) sequence. The data are from a study of T cell responses to AZD1222 COVID-19 vaccine. Libraries were prepared by immunoSEQ multiplex PCR; TCRdb keeps only in-frame clonotypes and omits some of them. The sample records 150,000 to 200,000 clones, around nine tenths being singletons. This CDR3 comprises 15 residues. Germline V CDR1 and CDR2: LGHDT, YNNKEL (reference sequence). V was shortened by 0 bases and J by 0 bases, with 6 bases between the two germline ends. The sample consisted of peripheral blood, taken 28 days after the second AZD1222 dose. This sequence was found in an adult who received the AZD1222 COVID-19 vaccine. This rearrangement joins TRBV3-1 (or the pseudogene TRBV3-2) to TRBJ1-3; no firm D call. The CDR3 loop is CASSQDDYSGNTIYF. CDR3 DNA sequence: TGTGCCAGCAGCCAAGATGATTACTCTGGAAACACCATATATTTT.